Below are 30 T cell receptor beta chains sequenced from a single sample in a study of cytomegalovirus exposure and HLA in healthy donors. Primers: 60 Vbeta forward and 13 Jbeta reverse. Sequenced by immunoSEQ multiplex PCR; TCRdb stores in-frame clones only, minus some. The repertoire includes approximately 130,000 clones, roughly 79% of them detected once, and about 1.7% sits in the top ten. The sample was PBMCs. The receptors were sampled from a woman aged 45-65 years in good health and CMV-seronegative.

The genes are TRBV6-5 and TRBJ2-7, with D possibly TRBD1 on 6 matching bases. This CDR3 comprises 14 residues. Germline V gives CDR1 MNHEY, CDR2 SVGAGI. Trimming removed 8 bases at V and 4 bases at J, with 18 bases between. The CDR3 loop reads CASRKQGAGYEQYV. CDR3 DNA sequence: TGTGCCAGCCGCAAACAGGGAGCTGGTTACGAGCAGTACGTC.

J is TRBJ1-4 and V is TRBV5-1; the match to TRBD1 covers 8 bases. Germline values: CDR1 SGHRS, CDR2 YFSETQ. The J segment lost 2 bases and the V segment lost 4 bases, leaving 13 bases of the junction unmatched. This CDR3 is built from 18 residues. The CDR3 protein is CASSEYRTGWSTNEKLFF. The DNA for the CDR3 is TGCGCCAGCAGCGAATACAGGACAGGGTGGAGTACTAATGAAAAACTGTTTTTT. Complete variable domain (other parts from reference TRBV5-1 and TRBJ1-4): KAGVTQTPRYLIKTRGQQVTLSCSPISGHRSVSWYQQTPGQGLQFLFEYFSETQRNKGNFPGRFSGRQFSNSRSEMNVSTLELGDSALYLCASSEYRTGWSTNEKLFFGSGTQLSVL.

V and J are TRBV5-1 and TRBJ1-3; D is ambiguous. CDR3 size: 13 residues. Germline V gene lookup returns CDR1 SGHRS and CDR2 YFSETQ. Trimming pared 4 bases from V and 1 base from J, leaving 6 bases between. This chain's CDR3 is CASSVDSGNTIYF. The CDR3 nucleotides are TGCGCCAGCAGCGTAGATTCTGGAAACACCATATATTTT.

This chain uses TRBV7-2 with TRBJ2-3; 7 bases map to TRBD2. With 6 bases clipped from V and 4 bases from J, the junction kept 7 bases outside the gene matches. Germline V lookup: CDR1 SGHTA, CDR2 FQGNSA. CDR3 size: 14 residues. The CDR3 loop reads CASSGRAGSDTQYF. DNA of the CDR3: TGTGCCAGCAGTGGGAGGGCCGGGTCAGATACGCAGTATTTT.

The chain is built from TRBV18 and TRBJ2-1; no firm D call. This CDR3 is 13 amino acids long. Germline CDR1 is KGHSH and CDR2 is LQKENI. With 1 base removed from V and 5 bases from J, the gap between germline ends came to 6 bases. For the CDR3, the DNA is TGTGCCAGCTCACCACGGCCCGACAATGAGCAGTTCTTC. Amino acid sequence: CASSPRPDNEQFF. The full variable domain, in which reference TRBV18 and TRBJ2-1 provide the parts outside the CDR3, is NAGVMQNPRHLVRRRGQEARLRCSPMKGHSHVYWYRQLPEEGLKFMVYLQKENIIDESGMPKERFSAEFPKEGPSILRIQQVVRGDSAAYFCASSPRPDNEQFFGPGTRLTVL.

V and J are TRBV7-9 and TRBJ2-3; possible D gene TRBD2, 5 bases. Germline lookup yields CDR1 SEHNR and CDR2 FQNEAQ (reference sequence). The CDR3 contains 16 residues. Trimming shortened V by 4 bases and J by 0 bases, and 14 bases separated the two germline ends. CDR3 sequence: CASSYYGGLSTDTQYF. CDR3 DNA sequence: TGTGCCAGCAGCTATTACGGCGGGCTCAGCACAGATACGCAGTATTTT.

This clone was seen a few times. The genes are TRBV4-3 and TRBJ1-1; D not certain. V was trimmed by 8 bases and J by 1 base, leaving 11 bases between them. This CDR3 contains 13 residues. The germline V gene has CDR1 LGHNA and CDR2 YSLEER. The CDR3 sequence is CASRRGQNTEAFF. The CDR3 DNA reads TGCGCCAGCCGAAGAGGGCAGAACACTGAAGCTTTCTTT.

The CDR3 DNA follows: TGCGCCAGCAGCCAAGACCTCGGGCAGCCGGGGAATCAGCCCCAGCATTTT. It codes for CASSQDLGQPGNQPQHF. The chain couples TRBV4-3 to TRBJ1-5; D call uncertain. V shed 0 bases and J shed 4 bases, with 16 bases lying between them. The CDR3 is 17 amino acids. Germline-derived CDR1 and CDR2 are LGHNA and YSLEER.

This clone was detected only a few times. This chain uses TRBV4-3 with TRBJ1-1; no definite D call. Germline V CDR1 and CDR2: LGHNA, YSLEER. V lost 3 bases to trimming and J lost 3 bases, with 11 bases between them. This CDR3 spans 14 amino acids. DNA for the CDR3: TGCGCCAGCAGCCAGAGACAAGCCTACACTGAAGCTTTCTTT. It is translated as CASSQRQAYTEAFF.

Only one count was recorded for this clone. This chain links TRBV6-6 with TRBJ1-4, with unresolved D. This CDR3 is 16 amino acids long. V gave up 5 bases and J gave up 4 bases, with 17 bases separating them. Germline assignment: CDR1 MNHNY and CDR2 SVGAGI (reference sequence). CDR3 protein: CASSQSRTLRNEKLFF. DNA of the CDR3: TGTGCCAGCAGTCAGAGTAGGACTCTACGTAATGAAAAACTGTTTTTT.

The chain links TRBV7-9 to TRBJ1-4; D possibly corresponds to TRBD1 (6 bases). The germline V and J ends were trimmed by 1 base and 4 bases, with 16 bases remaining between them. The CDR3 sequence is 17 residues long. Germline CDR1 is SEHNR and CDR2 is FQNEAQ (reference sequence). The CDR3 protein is CASSLGGGGSLNEKLFF. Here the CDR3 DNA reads TGTGCCAGCAGCTTAGGAGGGGGGGGTAGCCTTAATGAAAAACTGTTTTTT.

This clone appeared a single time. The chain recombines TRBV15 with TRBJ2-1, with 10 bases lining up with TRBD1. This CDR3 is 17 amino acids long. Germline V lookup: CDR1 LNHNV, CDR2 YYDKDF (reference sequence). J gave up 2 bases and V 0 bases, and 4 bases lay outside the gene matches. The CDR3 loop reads CATSRDSGQGAYNEQFF. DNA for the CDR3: TGTGCCACCAGCAGAGATAGCGGACAGGGGGCCTACAATGAGCAGTTCTTC.

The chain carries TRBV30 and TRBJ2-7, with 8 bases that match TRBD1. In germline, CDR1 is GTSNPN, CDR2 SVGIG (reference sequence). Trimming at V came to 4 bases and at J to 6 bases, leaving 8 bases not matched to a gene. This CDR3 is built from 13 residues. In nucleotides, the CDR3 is TGTGCCTGGAATAGCCACACAGGGGGCGAGCAGTACGTC. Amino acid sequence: CAWNSHTGGEQYV.

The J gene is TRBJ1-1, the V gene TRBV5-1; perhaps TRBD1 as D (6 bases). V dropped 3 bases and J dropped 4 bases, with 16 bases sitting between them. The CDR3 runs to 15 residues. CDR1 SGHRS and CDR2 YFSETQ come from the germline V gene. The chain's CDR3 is CASSSGGREGTEAFF. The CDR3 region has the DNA TGCGCCAGCAGCTCGGGGGGCAGGGAGGGCACTGAAGCTTTCTTT.

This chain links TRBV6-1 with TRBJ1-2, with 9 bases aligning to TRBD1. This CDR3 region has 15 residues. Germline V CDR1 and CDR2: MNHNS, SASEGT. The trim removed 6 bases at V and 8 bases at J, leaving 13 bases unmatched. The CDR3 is CASSVQKQGAQGYTF. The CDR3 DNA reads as TGTGCCAGCAGCGTTCAAAAACAGGGGGCGCAGGGCTACACCTTC.

CDR3 nucleotide sequence: TGTGCCAGCACCCAAACGGGATGGGGAAACACTGAAGCTTTCTTT. This translates into CASTQTGWGNTEAFF. The chain carries TRBV27 and TRBJ1-1, with no clear D. Germline CDR1 and CDR2: MNHEY and SMNVEV (reference sequence). This CDR3 region has 15 residues. V lost 7 bases to trimming and J lost 2 bases, with 17 bases between them.

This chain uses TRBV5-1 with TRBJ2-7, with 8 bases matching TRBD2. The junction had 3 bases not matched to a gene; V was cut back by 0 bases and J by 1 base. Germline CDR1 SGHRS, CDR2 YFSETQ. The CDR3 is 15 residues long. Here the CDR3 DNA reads TGCGCCAGCAGCTTGGTCGGGAGGGCTTCCTACGAGCAGTACTTC. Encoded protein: CASSLVGRASYEQYF.

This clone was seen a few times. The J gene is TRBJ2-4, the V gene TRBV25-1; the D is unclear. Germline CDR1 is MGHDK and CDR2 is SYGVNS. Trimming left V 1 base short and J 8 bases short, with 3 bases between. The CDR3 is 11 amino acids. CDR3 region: CASSELDIQYF. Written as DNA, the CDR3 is TGTGCCAGCAGTGAATTAGACATTCAGTACTTC.

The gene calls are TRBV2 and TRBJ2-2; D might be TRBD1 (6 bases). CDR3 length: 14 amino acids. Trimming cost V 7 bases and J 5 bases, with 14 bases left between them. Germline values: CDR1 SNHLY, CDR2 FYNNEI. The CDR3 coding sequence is TGTGCCAGCACTTTGGACAGCCAAACCGGGGAGCTGTTTTTT. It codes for CASTLDSQTGELFF. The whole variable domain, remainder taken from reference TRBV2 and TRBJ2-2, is EPEVTQTPSHQVTQMGQEVILRCVPISNHLYFYWYRQILGQKVEFLVSFYNNEISEKSEIFDDQFSVERPDGSNFTLKIRSTKLEDSAMYFCASTLDSQTGELFFGEGSRLTVL.

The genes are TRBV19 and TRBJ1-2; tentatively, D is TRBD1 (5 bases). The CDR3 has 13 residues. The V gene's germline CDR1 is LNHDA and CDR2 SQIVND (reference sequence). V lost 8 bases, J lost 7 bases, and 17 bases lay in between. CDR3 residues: CASSMGGGIGYTF. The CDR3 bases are TGTGCCAGTTCAATGGGGGGTGGAATTGGCTACACCTTC.

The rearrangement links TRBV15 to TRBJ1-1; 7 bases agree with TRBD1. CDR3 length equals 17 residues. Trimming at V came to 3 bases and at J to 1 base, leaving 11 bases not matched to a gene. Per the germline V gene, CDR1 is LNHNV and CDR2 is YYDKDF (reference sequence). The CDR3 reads CATSRDPGTATNTEAFF. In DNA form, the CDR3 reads TGTGCCACCAGCAGGGATCCCGGGACAGCTACGAACACTGAAGCTTTCTTT.

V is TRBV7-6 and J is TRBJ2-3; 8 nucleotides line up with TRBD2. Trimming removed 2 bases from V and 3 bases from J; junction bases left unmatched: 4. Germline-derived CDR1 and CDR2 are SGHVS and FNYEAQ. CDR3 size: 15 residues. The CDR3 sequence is CASSLSGSRTDTQYF. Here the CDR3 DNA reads TGTGCCAGCAGCTTAAGCGGGAGTAGAACAGATACGCAGTATTTT.

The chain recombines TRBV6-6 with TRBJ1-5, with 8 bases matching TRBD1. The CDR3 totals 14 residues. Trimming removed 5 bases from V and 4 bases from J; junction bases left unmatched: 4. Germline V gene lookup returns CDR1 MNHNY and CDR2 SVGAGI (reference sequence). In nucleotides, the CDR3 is TGTGCCAGCAGTAGCTACAGGGGGAATCAGCCCCAGCATTTT. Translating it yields CASSSYRGNQPQHF.

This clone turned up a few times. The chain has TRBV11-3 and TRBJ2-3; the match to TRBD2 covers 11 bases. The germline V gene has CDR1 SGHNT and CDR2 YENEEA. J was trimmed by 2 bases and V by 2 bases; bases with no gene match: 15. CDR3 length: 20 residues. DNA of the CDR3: TGTGCCAGCAGCTTATATAGTACTAGCGGGAGTCGGGGTTCCACAGATACGCAGTATTTT. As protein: CASSLYSTSGSRGSTDTQYF.

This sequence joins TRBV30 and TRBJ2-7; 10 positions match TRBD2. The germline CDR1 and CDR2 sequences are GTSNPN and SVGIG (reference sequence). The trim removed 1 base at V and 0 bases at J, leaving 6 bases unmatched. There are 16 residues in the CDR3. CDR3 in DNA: TGTGCCTGGAGTGCCGAGGCTAGCGGGAGCTCCTACGAGCAGTACGTC. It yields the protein CAWSAEASGSSYEQYV.

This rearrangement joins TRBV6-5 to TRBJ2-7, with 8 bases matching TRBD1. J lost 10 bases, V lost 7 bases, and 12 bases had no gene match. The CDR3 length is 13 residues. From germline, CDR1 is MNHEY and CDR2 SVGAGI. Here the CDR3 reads CASNRDRTSEQYF. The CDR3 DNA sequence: TGTGCCAGCAATAGGGACAGGACCTCGGAACAGTACTTC.

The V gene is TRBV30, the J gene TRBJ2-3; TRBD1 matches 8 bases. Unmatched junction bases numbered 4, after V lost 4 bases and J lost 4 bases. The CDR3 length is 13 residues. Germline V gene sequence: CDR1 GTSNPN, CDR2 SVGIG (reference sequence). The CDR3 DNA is TGTGCCTGGACCGGACAGGGCCCAGATACGCAGTATTTT. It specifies CAWTGQGPDTQYF.

This CDR3 is CASSLRPFEQYF. The CDR3 nucleotides are TGTGCCAGCAGCTTACGTCCCTTCGAGCAGTACTTC. The rearrangement links TRBV7-9 to TRBJ2-7, with no clear D. Germline V gene sequence: CDR1 SEHNR, CDR2 FQNEAQ (reference sequence). The CDR3 totals 12 residues. V lost 2 bases and J lost 6, with 8 bases in between.

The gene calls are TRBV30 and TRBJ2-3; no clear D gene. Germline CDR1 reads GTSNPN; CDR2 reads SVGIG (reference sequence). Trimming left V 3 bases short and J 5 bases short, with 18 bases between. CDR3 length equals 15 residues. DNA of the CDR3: TGTGCCTGGAGAGCCGGGTCCGTGACTGTAGATACGCAGTATTTT. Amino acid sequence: CAWRAGSVTVDTQYF.

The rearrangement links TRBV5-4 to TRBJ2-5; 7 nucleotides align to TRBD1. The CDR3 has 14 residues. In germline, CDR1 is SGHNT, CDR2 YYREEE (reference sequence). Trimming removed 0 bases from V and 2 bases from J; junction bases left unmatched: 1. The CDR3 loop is CASSLGGQQETQYF. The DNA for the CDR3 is TGTGCCAGCAGCTTGGGGGGACAGCAAGAGACCCAGTACTTC.